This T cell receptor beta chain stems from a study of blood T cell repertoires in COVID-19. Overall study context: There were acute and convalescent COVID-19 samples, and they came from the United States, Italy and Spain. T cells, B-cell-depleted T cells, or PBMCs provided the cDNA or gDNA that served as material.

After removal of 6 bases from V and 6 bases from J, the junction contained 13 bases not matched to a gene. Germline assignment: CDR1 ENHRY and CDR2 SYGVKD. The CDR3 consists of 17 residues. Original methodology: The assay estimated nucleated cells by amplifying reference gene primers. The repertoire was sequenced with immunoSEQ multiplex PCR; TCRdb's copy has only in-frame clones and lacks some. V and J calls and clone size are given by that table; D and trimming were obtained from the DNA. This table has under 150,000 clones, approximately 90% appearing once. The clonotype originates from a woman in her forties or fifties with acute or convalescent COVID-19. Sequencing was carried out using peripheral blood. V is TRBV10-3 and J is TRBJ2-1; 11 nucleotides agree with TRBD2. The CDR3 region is CAIRPHVSSGGVNEQFF. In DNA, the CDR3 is TGTGCCATCAGACCCCACGTGAGTAGCGGGGGGGTCAATGAGCAGTTCTTC.